The 16 T cell receptor beta chains below all came from one sample that was sequenced in a study of T cell responses to AZD1222 COVID-19 vaccine (TCRdb year 2021). The sample's time point label is to be understood as: about 28 days (+/-7) after the second vaccine dose. This specimen's treatment or condition label, interpreted: meningococcal conjugate vaccine given as trial control. The protocol used for the library was the immunoSEQ multiplex PCR assay. In TCRdb, the immuneACCESS table is reduced to in-frame sequences with V and J assigned. These tables do not hold every clone; where another copy was compared, an unresolved V gene accounts for under half, and the others remain unexplained. The sample includes approximately 150,000 clones, with 75% to 95% observed a single time. The top ten clonotypes cover roughly 7.5% of the sample. The specimen comprised peripheral blood, sampled 28 days after the second dose of the MenACWY control vaccine. All receptors come from an adult who received the MenACWY meningococcal vaccine as a control.

V is TRBV5-6 and J is TRBJ1-1; D remains unclear. CDR3 length: 12 amino acids. Germline V lookup: CDR1 SGHDT, CDR2 YYEEEE. V lost 1 base to trimming and J lost 7 bases, with 8 bases between them. CDR3 coding DNA: TGTGCCAGCAGCTTGACTCGGTTTGAAGCTTTCTTT. Translated: CASSLTRFEAFF.

The chain carries TRBV12-3 or TRBV12-4 and TRBJ2-1, with unresolved D. This CDR3 spans 12 amino acids. The germline V and J ends were trimmed by 2 bases and 6 bases, with 5 bases remaining between them. The CDR3 DNA reads as TGTGCCAGCAGTTTACGCAGCAATGAGCAGTTCTTC. This sequence encodes CASSLRSNEQFF.

This chain links TRBV29-1 with TRBJ1-2; D uncertain. There are 14 residues in the CDR3. Trimming shortened V by 3 bases and J by 8 bases, and 19 bases separated the two germline ends. Germline CDR1 is SQVTM and CDR2 is ANQGSEA. CDR3 sequence reads: CSVDSSLGGRGYTF. CDR3 sequence (DNA): TGCAGCGTTGATAGTTCCCTCGGAGGTCGGGGCTACACCTTC.

The genes are TRBV28 and TRBJ1-2, with D uncertain. This CDR3 contains 14 residues. The V end lost 2 bases, the J end lost 2 bases, and 9 bases lay between the germline ends. In germline, CDR1 is MDHEN, CDR2 SYDVKM. The CDR3 coding sequence is TGTGCCAGCAGTTTACTCCAGGTGAACTATGGCTACACCTTC. This translates into CASSLLQVNYGYTF.

The J gene is TRBJ2-2, the V gene TRBV28; no clear D. Germline-derived CDR1 and CDR2 are MDHEN and SYDVKM. The CDR3 sequence is 12 residues long. V shed 6 bases and J shed 2 bases, with 4 bases lying between them. Written as DNA, the CDR3 is TGTGCCAGCAGATTAAACACCGGGGAGCTGTTTTTT. Translating it yields CASRLNTGELFF.

The chain is built from TRBV19 and TRBJ1-5; 12 bases fit TRBD1. Losses at the gene ends were 10 bases for V and 9 bases for J; bases not matched to a gene: 16. CDR1 and CDR2 (germline): LNHDA, SQIVND (reference sequence). The CDR3 contains 16 residues. CDR3 amino acids: CATSPAGGQGAMPQHF. The CDR3 region has the DNA TGTGCCACCTCACCAGCCGGGGGACAGGGGGCAATGCCCCAGCATTTT.

The chain couples TRBV18 to TRBJ2-6; TRBD1 matches at 7 bases. The CDR3 is 18 amino acids. Per the germline V gene, CDR1 is KGHSH and CDR2 is LQKENI. Trimming cost V 4 bases and J 0 bases; bases outside gene matches: 9. The CDR3 region has the DNA TGTGCCAGCTCACAACTGGGGACAGCCAACTCTGGGGCCAACGTCCTGACTTTC. Translated, it gives CASSQLGTANSGANVLTF.

This chain joins TRBV5-4 and TRBJ1-3; a weak D match, TRBD1 (5 bases). Per the germline V gene, CDR1 is SGHNT and CDR2 is YYREEE (reference sequence). Trimming pared 4 bases from V and 1 base from J, leaving 15 bases between. CDR3 length equals 16 residues. CDR3 protein: CASSQGAGQSGNTIYF. The DNA for the CDR3 is TGTGCCAGCAGCCAAGGAGCAGGGCAATCTGGAAACACCATATATTTT.

On this clone: The same CDR3 is also encoded by other DNA sequences in this sample. CDR3 amino acids: CASSSSYEQYF. For the CDR3, the DNA is TGTGCCAGCAGTTCCTCCTACGAGCAGTACTTC. The chain combines TRBV28 with TRBJ2-7; D is unresolved. Per the germline V gene, CDR1 is MDHEN and CDR2 is SYDVKM. The germline V and J ends were trimmed by 4 bases and 0 bases, with 1 base remaining between them. This CDR3 has 11 residues.

The V gene is TRBV5-6, the J gene TRBJ2-5, with a tentative D call TRBD1 (6 bases). With 4 bases removed from V and 4 bases from J, the gap between germline ends came to 20 bases. Germline V gene data show CDR1 as SGHDT and CDR2 as YYEEEE. This CDR3 contains 16 residues. Here the CDR3 reads CASSPPFTGFRETQYF. CDR3 sequence (DNA): TGTGCCAGCAGCCCGCCGTTCACAGGGTTCCGAGAGACCCAGTACTTC.

The chain has TRBV24-1 and TRBJ2-3, with 8 bases aligning to TRBD1. There are 14 residues in the CDR3. Per germline, CDR1 KGHDR and CDR2 SFDVKD. V was clipped by 7 bases and J by 2 bases; unmatched bases: 4. CDR3 sequence reads: CATSHRGSTDTQYF. Written as DNA, the CDR3 is TGTGCCACCAGCCACAGGGGGTCCACAGATACGCAGTATTTT.

This chain links TRBV27 with TRBJ2-7; D perhaps matches TRBD1 (6 bases). The V end was cut by 2 bases, the J end by 5 bases, with 16 bases between. The germline V gene encodes CDR1 MNHEY and CDR2 SMNVEV (reference sequence). The CDR3 consists of 15 residues. The CDR3 spells CASSLTPAGTNEQYF. In nucleotides, the CDR3 is TGTGCCAGCAGTTTAACCCCGGCAGGGACAAACGAGCAGTACTTC.

This chain uses TRBV3-1 (or the pseudogene TRBV3-2) with TRBJ1-3; 7 positions match TRBD1. Germline V gene sequence: CDR1 LGHDT, CDR2 YNNKEL (reference sequence). CDR3 size: 15 residues. The junction had 3 bases not matched to a gene; V was cut back by 4 bases and J by 0 bases. The chain's CDR3 is CASSPGTVSGNTIYF. CDR3 sequence (DNA): TGTGCCAGCAGCCCCGGGACAGTCTCTGGAAACACCATATATTTT.

The rearrangement uses TRBV19 and TRBJ2-3; no reliable D call. Germline CDR1 reads LNHDA; CDR2 reads SQIVND (reference sequence). The CDR3 runs to 14 residues. Trimming cost V 7 bases and J 0 bases, with 11 bases left between them. CDR3 region: CASTPTRSTDTQYF. CDR3 nucleotides: TGTGCCAGTACCCCGACCAGGAGCACAGATACGCAGTATTTT.

This rearrangement joins TRBV27 to TRBJ2-5, with D possibly TRBD1 on 6 matching bases. Germline loops: CDR1 MNHEY, CDR2 SMNVEV (reference sequence). The V end was cut by 4 bases, the J end by 5 bases, with 11 bases between. The CDR3 extends over 13 amino acids. CDR3 amino acids: CASSSTGLETQYF. The CDR3 DNA is TGTGCCAGCAGTTCAACAGGGTTGGAGACCCAGTACTTC.

V gene TRBV4-3 combines with J gene TRBJ2-7, with TRBD1 matching 12 bases. This CDR3 is 15 amino acids long. In germline, CDR1 is LGHNA, CDR2 YSLEER. V dropped 5 bases and J dropped 3; count of bases not matched to a gene: 5. DNA of the CDR3: TGCGCCAGCAGCTGGGACAGGGGGCTCTACTACGAGCAGTACTTC. Its translation: CASSWDRGLYYEQYF.